These 30 T cell receptor beta chains were all obtained from the same sample, sequenced in a study of low-dose radiotherapy and immunotherapy resistance in tumors (dated by TCRdb to the early 2020s). Superscript III and a set of TRAV- and TRBV-specific primers were used to synthesize first-strand cDNA, so that both TCRalpha and TCRbeta chains were covered. TCRs were amplified with Phusion for about 21 PCR cycles, with a constant-region primer paired with the adapter attached to the V primers. TCRdb applied fastp at Q25 and MiXCR to the public reads, then kept only in-frame beta chains. Rows with a matching CDR3 protein are joined into one entry that keeps the most common DNA and genes. This sample comprises roughly 16,000 distinct CDR3 sequences, 70% of them detected only once. The top ten clones comprise approximately 5.2% of the sample. The origin of the receptors is a human donor with advanced metastatic prostate, ovarian, gallbladder or colorectal cancer (not recorded which). This table probably holds off-target reads from a library built for another chain.

In nucleotides, the CDR3 is TGCGCCAGCAGCGAGGCTTCTCGTGCCAAAAACATTCAGTACTTC. It encodes CASSEASRAKNIQYF. J is TRBJ2-4 and V is TRBV4-1; D not certain. V was pared by 5 bases and J by 1 base, with 12 bases between. Germline V CDR1 and CDR2: MGHRA, YSYEKL. This CDR3 has 15 amino acids.

The chain combines TRBV11-2 with TRBJ1-2; D may be TRBD1 (6 bases). CDR1 and CDR2 (germline): SGHAT, FQNNGV. Trimming took off 4 bases at V and 6 bases at J, with 15 bases between the two ends. The CDR3 extends over 14 amino acids. CDR3 residues: CASSSLTGRDGYTF. CDR3 nucleotide sequence: TGTGCCAGCAGCTCCCTAACAGGGAGGGATGGCTACACCTTC.

The chain is built from TRBV2 and TRBJ1-6; D remains ambiguous. Trimming took 3 bases from V and 9 from J, leaving 9 bases between them. The length of the CDR3 is 13 residues. Per the germline V gene, CDR1 is SNHLY and CDR2 is FYNNEI. The CDR3 spells CASSEFGSSPLHF. In nucleotides, the CDR3 is TGTGCCAGCAGTGAGTTTGGGAGTTCACCCCTCCACTTT.

This clonotype was seen more than once but under ten times. The rearrangement joins TRBV5-4 to TRBJ2-3, with TRBD2 identical over 14 bases. The CDR3 extends over 15 amino acids. With V trimmed by 3 bases and J by 6 bases, 3 bases remained unmatched. The germline gives CDR1 SGHNT, CDR2 YYREEE (reference sequence). CDR3 DNA sequence: TGTGCCAGCAGCTGGACTAGCGGGGGGAAGGATACGCAGTATTTT. Its translation: CASSWTSGGKDTQYF.

The chain has TRBV11-2 and TRBJ1-2, with D possibly matching TRBD1 (5 bases). The CDR3 totals 14 residues. In germline, CDR1 is SGHAT, CDR2 FQNNGV. The germline V and J ends were trimmed by 5 bases and 4 bases, with 14 bases remaining between them. The CDR3 spells CASSSSGTGYGYTF. Written as DNA, the CDR3 is TGTGCCAGCAGCAGTTCCGGGACGGGCTATGGCTACACCTTC.

J is TRBJ1-2 and V is TRBV6-1; 9 nucleotides agree with TRBD1. The J segment lost 8 bases and the V segment lost 8 bases, leaving 9 bases of the junction unmatched. The germline V gene has CDR1 MNHNS and CDR2 SASEGT. This CDR3 contains 13 residues. CDR3 region: CASGRTGVEGYTF. CDR3 bases: TGTGCCAGCGGGCGGACAGGGGTAGAGGGCTACACCTTC.

This chain links TRBV28 with TRBJ2-2; the D gene is possibly TRBD2 (5 bases). The V and J ends lost 7 bases and 7 bases respectively, with 7 bases between them. The CDR3 is 11 residues long. The germline CDR1 and CDR2 sequences are MDHEN and SYDVKM. For the CDR3, the DNA is TGTGCCAGCATAGGGAGCGGGGAGCTGTTTTTT. It is translated as CASIGSGELFF.

This clonotype was counted between two and nine times. V and J are TRBV28 and TRBJ2-2; D may be TRBD1 or TRBD2 (6 bases each). Trimming removed 6 bases from V and 6 bases from J, with 17 bases in between. The CDR3 length is 15 residues. The germline gives CDR1 MDHEN, CDR2 SYDVKM. The CDR3 coding sequence is TGTGCCAGCAGGCCCTCCCAGGGGAGGTCCGGGGAGCTGTTTTTT. Translating gives CASRPSQGRSGELFF.

The CDR3: CASSQFSNQPQHF. CDR3 sequence (DNA): TGCGCCAGCAGTCAGTTTAGCAATCAGCCCCAGCATTTT. The V gene is TRBV23-1, the J gene TRBJ1-5, with no clear D. TRBV23-1 is annotated as an ORF whose role is uncertain. The CDR3 runs 13 residues. V was cut by 3 bases and J by 0 bases, with 3 bases left in between.

The sample holds a few counts of this clonotype. J is TRBJ2-1 and V is TRBV6-6; no firm D call. The CDR3 loop spans 12 amino acids. Deletions cut 2 bases from V and 5 bases from J, with 4 bases between. Per germline, CDR1 MNHNY and CDR2 SVGAGI (reference sequence). In DNA, the CDR3 is TGTGCCAGCAGTTACCGAGACAATGAGCAGTTCTTC. Translating gives CASSYRDNEQFF.

This clonotype has more than one count but fewer than ten. This rearrangement joins TRBV24-1 to TRBJ2-1, with 7 bases aligning to TRBD2. In germline, CDR1 is KGHDR, CDR2 SFDVKD. Trimming took 6 bases from V and 3 from J; bases not matched to a gene: 7. The CDR3 is made up of 15 amino acids. The CDR3 sequence: CATSPVPGGYNEQFF. The CDR3 DNA sequence: TGTGCCACCAGTCCCGTACCGGGAGGCTACAATGAGCAGTTCTTC.

This clonotype was detected a few times. V is TRBV7-8 and J is TRBJ2-5; D is undetermined. CDR1 is SGHVS, CDR2 FQNEAQ, per germline. The germline V and J ends were trimmed by 1 base and 4 bases, with 19 bases remaining between them. The CDR3 is 17 residues long. CDR3 protein: CASSLVLRTTSGETQYF. The CDR3 DNA reads TGTGCCAGCAGCTTAGTTTTGCGCACCACAAGTGGAGAGACCCAGTACTTC.

The chain uses TRBV20-1 and TRBJ1-5, with D possibly matching TRBD1 (5 bases). V lost 3 bases and J 9 bases, leaving 21 bases between the germline ends. This CDR3 spans 15 amino acids. Germline V CDR1 and CDR2: DFQATT, SNEGSKA (reference sequence). CDR3 in amino acids: CSAREAGLVRGPQHF. The CDR3 DNA is TGCAGTGCTAGGGAGGCGGGCCTGGTGAGGGGGCCCCAGCATTTT.

The chain joins TRBV27 to TRBJ2-6, with D unresolved. The V gene's germline CDR1 is MNHEY and CDR2 SMNVEV (reference sequence). Trimming stripped 10 bases from V and 2 bases from J, with 6 bases between. The CDR3 sequence is 12 residues long. The CDR3 DNA is TGTGCCACTGGTGCTGGGGCCAACGTCCTGACTTTC. Protein product: CATGAGANVLTF. The complete variable domain, with remaining parts taken from reference TRBV27 and TRBJ2-6, reads EAQVTQNPRYLITVTGKKLTVTCSQNMNHEYMSWYRQDPGLGLRQIYYSMNVEVTDKGDVPEGYKVSRKEKRNFPLILESPSPNQTSLYFCATGAGANVLTFGAGSRLTVL.

The V gene is TRBV20-1, the J gene TRBJ2-2; D gene uncertain. The CDR3 loop spans 14 amino acids. The V and J ends lost 3 bases and 4 bases respectively, with 12 bases between them. CDR1 and CDR2 (germline): DFQATT, SNEGSKA (reference sequence). CDR3 sequence reads: CSARDQRGTGELFF. The CDR3 nucleotides are TGCAGTGCTAGGGACCAGCGAGGCACCGGGGAGCTGTTTTTT.

The V call is TRBV6-2 or TRBV6-3, the J call TRBJ2-2; D not certain. The V end lost 7 bases, the J end lost 3 bases, and 6 bases lay between the germline ends. Germline CDR1 MNHEY, CDR2 SVGEGT. The CDR3 contains 12 residues. This chain's CDR3 is CASMWYTGELFF. In DNA, the CDR3 is TGTGCCAGCATGTGGTACACCGGGGAGCTGTTTTTT.

The sample holds one count of this clonotype. The chain has TRBV27 and TRBJ1-2, with D possibly matching TRBD1 (6 bases). The CDR3 loop spans 13 amino acids. Trimming took 5 bases from V and 8 from J, leaving 15 bases between them. Germline V gene lookup returns CDR1 MNHEY and CDR2 SMNVEV (reference sequence). The CDR3 loop reads CASSPDRLGGYTF. CDR3 nucleotide sequence: TGTGCCAGCAGTCCCGACAGGCTTGGGGGCTACACCTTC.

This clonotype was picked up a small number of times. This sequence joins TRBV5-1 and TRBJ2-1; D unclear. Germline CDR1 SGHRS, CDR2 YFSETQ. The CDR3 runs to 13 residues. V was shortened by 0 bases and J by 7 bases, with 8 bases between the two germline ends. The CDR3 loop is CASSLAVRNEQFF. DNA for the CDR3: TGCGCCAGCAGCTTGGCCGTTAGAAATGAGCAGTTCTTC.

The sample holds a few counts of this clonotype. The gene calls are TRBV5-8 and TRBJ2-3; perhaps TRBD2 as D (5 bases). V was pared by 1 base and J by 6 bases, with 12 bases between. CDR1 and CDR2 from the germline V gene are SGHTS and YDEGEE. The CDR3 spans 14 residues. The CDR3, as DNA: TGTGCCAGCAGCTTGTATCGGGGTACGGATACGCAGTATTTT. This sequence encodes CASSLYRGTDTQYF.

This clonotype was picked up a small number of times. The CDR3 nucleotides are TGCGCCAGCTTTCCGGGGCAGGGCGGGGAGACCCAGTACTTC. It codes for CASFPGQGGETQYF. J is TRBJ2-5 and V is TRBV5-1; tentatively, D is TRBD1 or TRBD2 (5 bases each). V was pared by 7 bases and J by 5 bases, with 18 bases between. Germline-derived CDR1 and CDR2 are SGHRS and YFSETQ. The length of the CDR3 is 14 residues.

This chain uses TRBV20-1 with TRBJ2-1, with TRBD1 as a possible D gene (6 bases). Germline V gene lookup returns CDR1 DFQATT and CDR2 SNEGSKA (reference sequence). Trimming removed 3 bases at V and 3 bases at J, with 9 bases between. This CDR3 has 13 amino acids. CDR3 DNA: TGCAGTGCTAGCCGACAGGACTACAATGAGCAGTTCTTC. This sequence encodes CSASRQDYNEQFF.

J is TRBJ2-3 and V is TRBV12-3 or TRBV12-4; no clear D gene. The CDR3 covers 14 residues. With 6 bases removed from V and 0 bases from J, the gap between germline ends came to 10 bases. The CDR3 region has the DNA TGTGCCAGCAGCCTGGACCAGAGCACAGATACGCAGTATTTT. Translation gives CASSLDQSTDTQYF.

V gene TRBV2 combines with J gene TRBJ2-7; D call uncertain. Germline CDR1 and CDR2: SNHLY and FYNNEI. The CDR3 spans 12 residues. Trimming shortened V by 7 bases and J by 2 bases, and 9 bases separated the two germline ends. CDR3 amino acids: CASMKGTYEQYF. The CDR3 bases are TGTGCCAGCATGAAAGGGACCTACGAGCAGTACTTC.

V gene TRBV15 combines with J gene TRBJ2-6; D is unresolved. This CDR3 region has 15 residues. Germline V gives CDR1 LNHNV, CDR2 YYDKDF (reference sequence). The V end was cut by 1 base, the J end by 0 bases, with 4 bases between. CDR3 coding DNA: TGTGCCACCAGCAGAGGCTCCTCTGGGGCCAACGTCCTGACTTTC. Translating it yields CATSRGSSGANVLTF.

The rearrangement joins TRBV7-9 to TRBJ2-5, with a weak D call TRBD2 (7 bases). The CDR3 contains 16 residues. Germline CDR1 and CDR2: SEHNR and FQNEAQ (reference sequence). V was shortened by 0 bases and J by 1 base, with 12 bases between the two germline ends. The CDR3 region is CASSLAGGGGQETQYF. DNA of the CDR3: TGTGCCAGCAGCTTAGCCGGAGGGGGGGGCCAAGAGACCCAGTACTTC.

The V and J genes are TRBV12-3 or TRBV12-4 and TRBJ2-1; TRBD2 might be the D (7 bases). V was shortened by 8 bases and J by 9 bases, with 17 bases between the two germline ends. The CDR3 spans 13 residues. This chain's CDR3 is CASLGGLLGEQFF. In nucleotides, the CDR3 is TGTGCCAGCCTCGGGGGGCTTTTGGGTGAGCAGTTCTTC.

This chain uses TRBV19 with TRBJ1-6; possibly TRBD1 for D (5 bases). The CDR3 runs to 15 residues. The germline gives CDR1 LNHDA, CDR2 SQIVND (reference sequence). The ends were cut back, 6 bases at V and 7 bases at J, with 16 bases in the middle. The CDR3: CASSSGAERNSPLHF. In DNA, the CDR3 is TGTGCCAGTAGCAGCGGGGCAGAACGAAATTCACCCCTCCACTTT.

The chain carries TRBV29-1 and TRBJ2-1; the match to TRBD2 covers 9 bases. V lost 6 bases, J lost 7 bases, and 7 bases stayed unmatched. Germline CDR1 and CDR2: SQVTM and ANQGSEA. The CDR3 length is 13 residues. The CDR3 spells CSVVRRGGNEQFF. The CDR3 coding sequence is TGCAGCGTGGTACGGCGGGGGGGGAATGAGCAGTTCTTC.

The genes are TRBV5-4 and TRBJ2-7; 9 bases map to TRBD1. The germline V gene encodes CDR1 SGHNT and CDR2 YYREEE (reference sequence). This CDR3 is built from 14 residues. Trimming cost V 3 bases and J 3 bases; bases outside gene matches: 4. Here the CDR3 reads CASSWGQGDYEQYF. CDR3 coding DNA: TGTGCCAGCAGCTGGGGACAGGGAGACTACGAGCAGTACTTC.

The chain is built from TRBV6-8 and TRBJ1-1; 7 bases map to TRBD1. CDR1 MNHGY and CDR2 SAAAGT come from the germline V gene. After removal of 6 bases from V and 5 bases from J, the junction contained 9 bases not matched to a gene. The CDR3 contains 14 residues. Written as DNA, the CDR3 is TGTGCCAGCAGCCAGGGGGGGGCGATAACTGAAGCTTTCTTT. Translating gives CASSQGGAITEAFF.